This T cell receptor beta chain came from a study of blood T cell repertoires in COVID-19. V dropped 9 bases and J dropped 6; count of bases not matched to a gene: 14. The germline CDR1 and CDR2 sequences are MDHEN and SYDVKM. The CDR3 is made up of 16 amino acids. In the source study's methods: Reference gene primer amplification yielded estimated nucleated cell counts. Generated by immunoSEQ multiplex PCR, the TCRdb table keeps only in-frame clones and is missing some. V and J calls and clone size follow that table, whereas D and trimming were derived from the DNA. The table lists a few hundred thousand clones, approximately 89% of them singletons.

This TCR derives from a woman aged 30 to 39 who had recovered from COVID-19. This chain uses TRBV28 with TRBJ1-5, with 10 bases lining up with TRBD1. The sequenced sample was PBMCs or T cells enriched from blood (not recorded which). CDR3 DNA sequence: TGTGCCAGTTGGGCCCCGGTCGACAGGGGGCTTCAGCCCCAGCATTTT. Translation: CASWAPVDRGLQPQHF.